This T cell receptor (beta chain) is drawn from a study of blood T cell repertoires in COVID-19. Source study methods: Estimation of nucleated cell counts relied on the amplification of reference gene primers. Assay used: immunoSEQ multiplex PCR; TCRdb lists only in-frame clones, some missing. That table furnishes V, J and clone size, whereas the DNA furnished D and trimming. This table has about 200,000 clones, roughly four fifths appearing once. This TCR was sampled from a middle-aged man who had recovered from COVID-19. Input material: PBMCs or T cells enriched from blood (not recorded which).

DNA of the CDR3: TGTGCCATCAGTGCCTTCCCGGACAGGGGGCCCGAGCAGTACTTC. It translates to CAISAFPDRGPEQYF. This rearrangement joins TRBV10-3 to TRBJ2-7; TRBD1 matches 11 bases. The germline CDR1 and CDR2 sequences are ENHRY and SYGVKD. Losses at the gene ends were 4 bases for V and 6 bases for J; bases not matched to a gene: 8. The CDR3 length is 15 residues.